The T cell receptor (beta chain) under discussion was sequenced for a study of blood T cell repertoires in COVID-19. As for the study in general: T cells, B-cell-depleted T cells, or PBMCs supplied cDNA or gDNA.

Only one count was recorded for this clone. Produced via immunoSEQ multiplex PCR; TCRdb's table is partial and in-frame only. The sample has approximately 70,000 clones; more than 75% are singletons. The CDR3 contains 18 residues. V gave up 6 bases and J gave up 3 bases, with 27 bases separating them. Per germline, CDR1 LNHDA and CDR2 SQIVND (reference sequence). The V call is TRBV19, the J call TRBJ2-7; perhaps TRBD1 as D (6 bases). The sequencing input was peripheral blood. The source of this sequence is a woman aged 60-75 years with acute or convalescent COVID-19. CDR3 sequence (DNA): TGTGCCAGTAGCCCTTCAACCGGGGACACAAAAGCCTTCTACGAGCAGTACTTC. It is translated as CASSPSTGDTKAFYEQYF.